One sample yielded the 15 T cell receptor beta chains listed below, sequenced in a study of blood T cell repertoires in COVID-19 (TCRdb year 2020). The library was prepared using the immunoSEQ multiplex PCR assay. TCRdb's version of the immuneACCESS table is confined to in-frame rearrangements and falls short of the full clone set. An unresolved V gene accounts for under half of the shortfall where checked; the remainder is of unknown origin. The sample table records some 80,000 clones; more than 65% of these occur just once. About 20% of the sample lies in the top ten. Specimen: peripheral blood. The receptor source for this set is a woman older than 75 with active or convalescent COVID-19.

The chain employs TRBV7-9 and TRBJ2-1; 9 nucleotides line up with TRBD2. Germline CDR1 reads SEHNR; CDR2 reads FQNEAQ (reference sequence). V shed 5 bases and J 4 bases; nucleotides not matched to a gene: 6. The CDR3 is 15 residues long. The CDR3 loop reads CASSASGGPYNEQFF. CDR3 DNA sequence: TGTGCCAGCAGCGCAAGCGGGGGGCCATACAATGAGCAGTTCTTC.

The table lists this clone with a few counts. The chain joins TRBV6-6 to TRBJ1-6, with 7 bases identical to TRBD1. J gave up 9 bases and V 6 bases, and 11 bases lay outside the gene matches. Looked up from germline, CDR1 is MNHNY and CDR2 is SVGAGI (reference sequence). The CDR3 contains 15 residues. CDR3 loop: CASSPDRVGSSPLHF. The CDR3 nucleotides read TGTGCCAGCAGCCCTGACAGGGTAGGAAGTTCACCCCTCCACTTT.

V gene TRBV6-5 combines with J gene TRBJ1-2, with 8 bases lining up with TRBD1. J was trimmed by 1 base and V by 6 bases; bases with no gene match: 1. Germline CDR1 is MNHEY and CDR2 is SVGAGI. This CDR3 has 13 residues. This CDR3 reads CASRQGVNYGYTF. The CDR3 region has the DNA TGTGCCAGCAGACAGGGGGTTAACTATGGCTACACCTTC.

V usage is TRBV6-1 and J usage is TRBJ2-3; 9 bases fit TRBD1. Per germline, CDR1 MNHNS and CDR2 SASEGT. With 2 bases clipped from V and 3 bases from J, the junction kept 6 bases outside the gene matches. The CDR3 sequence is 16 residues long. The CDR3 nucleotides are TGTGCCAGCAGTGAAACAGGGGGCCTAAAAACAGATACGCAGTATTTT. This codes for CASSETGGLKTDTQYF.

Ten or more counts support this clone. CDR3 coding DNA: TGTGCCAGCAGCGACCTGGTAGCCGGCGAGCAGTACTTC. Its protein is CASSDLVAGEQYF. J is TRBJ2-7 and V is TRBV12-3 or TRBV12-4, with D hard to call. Trimming stripped 6 bases from V and 6 bases from J, with 15 bases between. This CDR3 is built from 13 residues.

This clone was counted once. The rearrangement uses TRBV5-4 and TRBJ2-1; 8 nucleotides line up with TRBD2. This CDR3 has 16 amino acids. Germline CDR1 reads SGHNT; CDR2 reads YYREEE (reference sequence). J gave up 9 bases and V 0 bases, and 11 bases lay outside the gene matches. CDR3 in amino acids: CASSLDGGLVSGEQFF. The CDR3 coding sequence is TGTGCCAGCAGCTTGGATGGGGGACTAGTCAGCGGTGAGCAGTTCTTC.

The rearrangement uses TRBV4-1 and TRBJ1-2, with a tentative D call TRBD1 (5 bases). Trimming pared 0 bases from V and 8 bases from J, leaving 13 bases between. The CDR3 loop spans 14 amino acids. Germline V gene data show CDR1 as MGHRA and CDR2 as YSYEKL. CDR3 protein: CASSQEWGVEGYTF. The CDR3 region has the DNA TGCGCCAGCAGCCAAGAATGGGGGGTTGAAGGCTACACCTTC.

The chain has TRBV19 and TRBJ1-1; maybe TRBD1 (5 bases). The CDR3 covers 15 residues. Germline CDR1 is LNHDA and CDR2 is SQIVND (reference sequence). V lost 4 bases, J lost 1 base, and 13 bases lay in between. CDR3 nucleotides: TGTGCCAGTAGTACCCCGGGGGTGTGGAACACTGAAGCTTTCTTT. Translation: CASSTPGVWNTEAFF.

The count of this clone is one. The V and J genes are TRBV27 and TRBJ2-1; the match to TRBD2 covers 11 bases. Germline trimming cut 3 bases from V and 4 bases from J; bases unmatched to any gene: 5. The CDR3 runs to 16 residues. Germline CDR1 and CDR2: MNHEY and SMNVEV (reference sequence). CDR3 coding DNA: TGTGCCAGCAGTTTGAGGGCTAGCGGGGGGTACAATGAGCAGTTCTTC. It yields the protein CASSLRASGGYNEQFF.

This chain uses TRBV29-1 with TRBJ1-2; D unresolved. The CDR3 runs to 18 residues. CDR1 and CDR2 (germline): SQVTM, ANQGSEA. V was clipped by 3 bases and J by 0 bases, with 23 bases between them. CDR3 in DNA: TGCAGCGTTGAGCTCCTAAACCTCGGGTCTCAAACTAACTATGGCTACACCTTC. Translating it yields CSVELLNLGSQTNYGYTF.

The genes are TRBV28 and TRBJ1-2, with 7 bases fitting TRBD1. The CDR3 has 16 amino acids. Germline CDR1 reads MDHEN; CDR2 reads SYDVKM. Losses at the gene ends were 3 bases for V and 8 bases for J; bases not matched to a gene: 15. This CDR3 reads CASSFSGGDSSRGYTF. For the CDR3, the DNA is TGTGCCAGCAGTTTTTCCGGCGGGGACAGTTCTCGGGGCTACACCTTC.

This rearrangement joins TRBV19 to TRBJ2-2; TRBD2 matches 8 bases. Germline CDR1 reads LNHDA; CDR2 reads SQIVND (reference sequence). With 3 bases clipped from V and 5 bases from J, the junction kept 2 bases outside the gene matches. This CDR3 spans 14 amino acids. The CDR3 loop reads CASSILAGTGELFF. The DNA of the CDR3 is TGTGCCAGTAGTATTTTAGCGGGGACCGGGGAGCTGTTTTTT.

This clone occurred a few times. The chain carries TRBV7-9 and TRBJ2-1, with D unresolved. CDR1 SEHNR and CDR2 FQNEAQ come from the germline V gene (reference sequence). The CDR3 contains 12 residues. V gave up 1 base and J gave up 8 bases, with 6 bases separating them. The CDR3 here is CASSLVKYEQFF. The CDR3 DNA reads as TGTGCCAGCAGCTTAGTTAAATATGAGCAGTTCTTC.

The V call is TRBV9, the J call TRBJ1-3; 7 nucleotides line up with TRBD1. V trimming: 0 bases; J trimming: 2 bases; junction bases outside the gene matches: 2. The CDR3 is made up of 15 amino acids. Germline V gene sequence: CDR1 SGDLS, CDR2 YYNGEE. CDR3 DNA sequence: TGTGCCAGCAGCGTAGGGCAGGGGGCTGGAAACACCATATATTTT. It yields the protein CASSVGQGAGNTIYF.

The J gene is TRBJ2-7, the V gene TRBV7-6; 9 bases are shared with TRBD1. The CDR3 runs 16 residues. The V segment lost 4 bases and the J segment 4 bases; nucleotides outside the gene matches: 11. CDR1 is SGHVS, CDR2 FNYEAQ, per germline. The CDR3 DNA sequence: TGTGCCAGCAGCTCTAGACAGGGGGTAACGGCTTACGAGCAGTACTTC. It yields the protein CASSSRQGVTAYEQYF.